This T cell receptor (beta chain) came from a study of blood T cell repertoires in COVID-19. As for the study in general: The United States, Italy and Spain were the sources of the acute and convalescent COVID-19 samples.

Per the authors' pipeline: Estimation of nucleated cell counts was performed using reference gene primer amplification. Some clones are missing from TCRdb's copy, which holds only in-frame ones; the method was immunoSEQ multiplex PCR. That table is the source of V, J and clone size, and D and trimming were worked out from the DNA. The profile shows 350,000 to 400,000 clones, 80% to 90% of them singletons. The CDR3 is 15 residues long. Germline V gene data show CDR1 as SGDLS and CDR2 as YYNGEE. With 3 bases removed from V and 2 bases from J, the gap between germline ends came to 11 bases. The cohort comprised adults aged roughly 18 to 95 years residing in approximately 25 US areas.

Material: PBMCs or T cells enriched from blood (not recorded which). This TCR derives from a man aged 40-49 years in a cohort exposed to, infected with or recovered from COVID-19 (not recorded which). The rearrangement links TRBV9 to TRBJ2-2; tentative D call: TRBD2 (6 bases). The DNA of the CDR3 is TGTGCCAGCAGCGGTGGGGGGTACAACACCGGGGAGCTGTTTTTT. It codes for CASSGGGYNTGELFF.